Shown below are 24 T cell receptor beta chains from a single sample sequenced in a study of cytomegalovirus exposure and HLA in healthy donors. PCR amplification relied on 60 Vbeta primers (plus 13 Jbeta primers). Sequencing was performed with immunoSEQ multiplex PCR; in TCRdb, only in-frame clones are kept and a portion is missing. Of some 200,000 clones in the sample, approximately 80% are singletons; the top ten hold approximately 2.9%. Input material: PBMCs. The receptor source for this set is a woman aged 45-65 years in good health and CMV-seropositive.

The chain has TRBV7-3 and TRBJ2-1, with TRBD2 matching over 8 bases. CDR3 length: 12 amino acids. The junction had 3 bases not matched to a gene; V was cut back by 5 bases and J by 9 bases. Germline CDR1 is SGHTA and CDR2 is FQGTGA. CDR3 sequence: CASSPGGGEQFF. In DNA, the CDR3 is TGTGCCAGCAGCCCGGGGGGGGGTGAGCAGTTCTTC.

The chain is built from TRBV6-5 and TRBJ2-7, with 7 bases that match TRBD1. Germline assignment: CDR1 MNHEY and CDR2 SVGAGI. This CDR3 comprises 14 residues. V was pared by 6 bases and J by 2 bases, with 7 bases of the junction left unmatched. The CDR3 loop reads CASRGTGEAYEQYF. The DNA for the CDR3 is TGTGCCAGCAGGGGCACAGGGGAAGCCTACGAGCAGTACTTC.

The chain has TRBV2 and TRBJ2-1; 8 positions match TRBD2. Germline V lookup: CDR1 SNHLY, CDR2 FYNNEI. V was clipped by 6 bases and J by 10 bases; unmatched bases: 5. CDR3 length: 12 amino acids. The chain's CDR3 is CASRAGLVEQFF. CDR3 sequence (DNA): TGTGCCAGCAGAGCGGGACTAGTGGAGCAGTTCTTC.

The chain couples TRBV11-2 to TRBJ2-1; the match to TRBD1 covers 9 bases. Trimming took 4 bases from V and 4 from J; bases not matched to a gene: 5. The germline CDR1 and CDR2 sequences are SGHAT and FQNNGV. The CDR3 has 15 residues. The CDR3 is CASSSGTGSYNEQFF. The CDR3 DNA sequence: TGTGCCAGCAGCTCCGGGACAGGGTCTTACAATGAGCAGTTCTTC.

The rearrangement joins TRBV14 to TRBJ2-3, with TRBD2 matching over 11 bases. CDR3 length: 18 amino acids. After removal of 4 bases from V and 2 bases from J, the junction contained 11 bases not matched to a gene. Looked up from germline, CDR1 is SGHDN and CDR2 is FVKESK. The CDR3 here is CASSPALGTSGITDTQYF. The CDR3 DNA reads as TGTGCCAGCAGCCCAGCCCTCGGGACTAGCGGAATCACAGATACGCAGTATTTT.

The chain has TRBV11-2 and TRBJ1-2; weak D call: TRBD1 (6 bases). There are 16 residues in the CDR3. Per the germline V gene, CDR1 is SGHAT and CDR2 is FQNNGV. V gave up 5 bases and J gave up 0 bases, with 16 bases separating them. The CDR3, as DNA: TGTGCCAGCAGCATTACAGGGTTTCTGCCTAACTATGGCTACACCTTC. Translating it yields CASSITGFLPNYGYTF.

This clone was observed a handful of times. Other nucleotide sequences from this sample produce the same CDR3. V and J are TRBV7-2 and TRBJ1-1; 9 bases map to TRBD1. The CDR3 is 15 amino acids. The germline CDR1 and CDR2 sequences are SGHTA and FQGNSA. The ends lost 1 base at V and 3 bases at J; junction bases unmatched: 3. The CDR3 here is CASSLVTGGYTEAFF. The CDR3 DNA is TGTGCCAGCAGCTTAGTTACAGGGGGCTACACTGAAGCTTTCTTT. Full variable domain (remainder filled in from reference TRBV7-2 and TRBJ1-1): GAGVSQSPSNKVTEKGKDVELRCDPISGHTALYWYRQSLGQGLEFLIYFQGNSAPDKSGLPSDRFSAERTGGSVSTLTIQRTQQEDSAVYLCASSLVTGGYTEAFFGQGTRLTVV.

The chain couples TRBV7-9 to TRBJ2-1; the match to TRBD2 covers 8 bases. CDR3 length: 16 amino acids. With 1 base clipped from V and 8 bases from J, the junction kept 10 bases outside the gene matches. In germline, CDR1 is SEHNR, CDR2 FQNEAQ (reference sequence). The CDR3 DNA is TGTGCCAGCAGCTTAGGACCCCAGGGCGGGGGGTATGAGCAGTTCTTC. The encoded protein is CASSLGPQGGGYEQFF.

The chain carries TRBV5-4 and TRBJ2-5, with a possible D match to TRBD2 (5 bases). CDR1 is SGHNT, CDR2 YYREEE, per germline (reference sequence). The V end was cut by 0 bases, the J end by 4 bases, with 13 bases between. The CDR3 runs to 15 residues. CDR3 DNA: TGTGCCAGCAGCTTGGTAGGAGGACTGGGAGAGACCCAGTACTTC. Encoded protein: CASSLVGGLGETQYF. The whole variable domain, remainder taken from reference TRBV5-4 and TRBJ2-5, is ETGVTQSPTHLIKTRGQQVTLRCSSQSGHNTVSWYQQALGQGPQFIFQYYREEENGRGNFPPRFSGLQFPNYSSELNVNALELDDSALYLCASSLVGGLGETQYFGPGTRLLVL.

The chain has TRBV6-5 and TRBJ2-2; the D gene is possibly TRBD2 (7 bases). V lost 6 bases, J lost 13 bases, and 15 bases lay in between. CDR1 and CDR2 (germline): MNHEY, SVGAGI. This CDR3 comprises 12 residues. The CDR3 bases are TGTGCCAGCAGCTTCCGGGGGGCCCGGCTGTTTTTT. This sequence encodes CASSFRGARLFF.

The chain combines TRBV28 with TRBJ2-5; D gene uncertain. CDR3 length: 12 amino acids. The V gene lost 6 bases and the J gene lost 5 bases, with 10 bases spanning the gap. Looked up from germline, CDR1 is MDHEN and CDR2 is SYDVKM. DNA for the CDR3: TGTGCCAGCAGCACCCGCCGGGAGACCCAGTACTTC. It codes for CASSTRRETQYF.

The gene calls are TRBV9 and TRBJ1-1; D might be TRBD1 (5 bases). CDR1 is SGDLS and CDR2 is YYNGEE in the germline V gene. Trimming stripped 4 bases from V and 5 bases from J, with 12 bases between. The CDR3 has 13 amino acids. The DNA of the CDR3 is TGTGCCAGCAGCACCGGGGGGAGGACTGAAGCTTTCTTT. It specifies CASSTGGRTEAFF.

The CDR3 loop is CAQGQGDLETQYF. The CDR3 nucleotides read TGTGCCCAGGGGCAGGGGGACCTGGAGACCCAGTACTTC. The chain recombines TRBV6-1 with TRBJ2-5; 7 nucleotides match TRBD1. The CDR3 loop spans 13 amino acids. The germline CDR1 and CDR2 sequences are MNHNS and SASEGT. The V and J ends lost 11 bases and 5 bases, in that order; junction bases with no gene match: 11.

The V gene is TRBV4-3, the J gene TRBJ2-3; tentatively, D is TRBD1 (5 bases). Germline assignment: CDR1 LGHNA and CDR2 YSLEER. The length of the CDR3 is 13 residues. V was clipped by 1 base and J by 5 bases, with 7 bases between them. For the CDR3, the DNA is TGCGCCAGCAGCCAAGGTAGGGGAGATACGCAGTATTTT. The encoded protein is CASSQGRGDTQYF.

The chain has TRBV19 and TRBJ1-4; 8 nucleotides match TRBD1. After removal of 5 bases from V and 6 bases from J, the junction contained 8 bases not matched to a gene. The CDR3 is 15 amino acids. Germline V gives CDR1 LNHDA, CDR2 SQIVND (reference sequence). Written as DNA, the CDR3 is TGTGCCAGTAGTCTGGAGACAGGGGTTGATGAAAAACTGTTTTTT. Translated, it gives CASSLETGVDEKLFF.

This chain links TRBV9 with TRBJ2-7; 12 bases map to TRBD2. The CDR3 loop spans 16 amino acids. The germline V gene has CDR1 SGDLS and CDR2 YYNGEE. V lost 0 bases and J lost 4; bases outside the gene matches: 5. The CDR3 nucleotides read TGTGCCAGCAGCGTAGAAACTAGCGGGGGGCCTTACGAGCAGTACTTC. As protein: CASSVETSGGPYEQYF.

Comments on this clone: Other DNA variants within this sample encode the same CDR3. CDR3 in DNA: TGTGCCAGCAGCCAATCCGCCTTGGCAGGCCTTCTAGCCAAAAACATTCAGTACTTC. Amino acids: CASSQSALAGLLAKNIQYF. The chain carries TRBV14 and TRBJ2-4; D unresolved. The CDR3 totals 19 residues. Trimming took off 2 bases at V and 0 bases at J, with 20 bases between the two ends. Germline V gene data show CDR1 as SGHDN and CDR2 as FVKESK.

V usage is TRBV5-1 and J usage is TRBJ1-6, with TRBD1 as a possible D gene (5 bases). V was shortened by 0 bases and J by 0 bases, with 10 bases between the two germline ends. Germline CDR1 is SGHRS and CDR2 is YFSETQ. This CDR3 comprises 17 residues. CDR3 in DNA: TGCGCCAGCAGCTTGGTTGGGGGGAGCTCCTATAATTCACCCCTCCACTTT. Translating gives CASSLVGGSSYNSPLHF. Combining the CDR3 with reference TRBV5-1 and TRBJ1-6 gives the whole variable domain KAGVTQTPRYLIKTRGQQVTLSCSPISGHRSVSWYQQTPGQGLQFLFEYFSETQRNKGNFPGRFSGRQFSNSRSEMNVSTLELGDSALYLCASSLVGGSSYNSPLHFGNGTRLTVT.

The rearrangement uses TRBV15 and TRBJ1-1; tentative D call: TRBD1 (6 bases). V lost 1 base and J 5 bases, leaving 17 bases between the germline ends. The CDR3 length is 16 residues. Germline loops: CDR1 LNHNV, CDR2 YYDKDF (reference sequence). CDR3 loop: CATSRVQGRERTEAFF. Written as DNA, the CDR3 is TGTGCCACCAGCAGAGTGCAGGGGCGAGAACGAACTGAAGCTTTCTTT.

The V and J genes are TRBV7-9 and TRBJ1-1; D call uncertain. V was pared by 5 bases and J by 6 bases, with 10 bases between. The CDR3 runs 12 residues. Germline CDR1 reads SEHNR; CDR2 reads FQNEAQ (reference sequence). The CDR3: CASSVGLPEAFF. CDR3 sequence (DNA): TGTGCCAGCAGCGTTGGACTTCCTGAAGCTTTCTTT.

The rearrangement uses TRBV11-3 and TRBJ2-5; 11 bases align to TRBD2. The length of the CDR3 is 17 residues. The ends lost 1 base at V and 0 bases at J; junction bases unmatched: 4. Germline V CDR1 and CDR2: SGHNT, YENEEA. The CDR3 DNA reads TGTGCCAGCAGCTTAGGTGGGACTAGCGGACACCAAGAGACCCAGTACTTC. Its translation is CASSLGGTSGHQETQYF.

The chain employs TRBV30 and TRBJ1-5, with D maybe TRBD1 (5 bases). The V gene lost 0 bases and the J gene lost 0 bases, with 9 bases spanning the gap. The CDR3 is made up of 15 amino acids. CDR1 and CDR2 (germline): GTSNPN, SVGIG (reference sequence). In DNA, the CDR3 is TGTGCCTGGAGTGTATCGCAGGGTAGCAATCAGCCCCAGCATTTT. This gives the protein CAWSVSQGSNQPQHF.

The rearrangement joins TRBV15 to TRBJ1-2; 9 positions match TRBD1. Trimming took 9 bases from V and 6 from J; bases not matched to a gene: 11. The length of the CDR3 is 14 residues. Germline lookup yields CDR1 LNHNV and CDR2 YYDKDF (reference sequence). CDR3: CATTRDRVYDGYTF. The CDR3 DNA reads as TGTGCCACGACGCGGGACAGGGTGTATGATGGCTACACCTTC.

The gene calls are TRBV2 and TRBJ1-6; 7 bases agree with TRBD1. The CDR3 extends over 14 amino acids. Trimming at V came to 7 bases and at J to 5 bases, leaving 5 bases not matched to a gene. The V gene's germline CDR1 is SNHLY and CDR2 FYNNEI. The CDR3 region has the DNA TGTGCCAGCAACCCCGGGACAGATAATTCACCCCTCCACTTT. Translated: CASNPGTDNSPLHF.